This T cell receptor beta chain was sequenced for a study of blood T cell repertoires in COVID-19 (dated by TCRdb to the early 2020s). About the investigation overall: The collaborator samples originated in the United States, Italy and Spain and spanned the acute and convalescent phases of COVID-19. The material from the prospective study consisted of cDNA or gDNA derived from T cells, B-cell-depleted T cells, or PBMCs. Deeply sampled blood TCRbeta repertoires from subjects exposed to, actively infected with, or recovered from COVID-19 were included in the dataset. The repertoires were released in a freely available public database intended as a resource for research on the immune response to SARS-CoV-2. Samples were obtained from the ongoing ImmuneRACE study (first 160 participants) and from over 1,000 subjects provided by 6 global collaborators. Nearly every sample came with metadata listing a de-identified subject ID, COVID-19 status, age in years and sex. Where HLA class I and class II types were available, the types were taken from metadata supplied by the sample provider, not from assay-based typing. The paper as a whole reports these results and caveats: Clinical and demographic metadata were provided uncurated, with the amount varying by source and participant.

The immunoSEQ Assay, a bias-controlled multiplex PCR, was used to amplify TCRbeta CDR3 regions from genomic DNA. On the authors' methods: Nucleated cell counts per sample were estimated from amplification of reference gene primers within the assay. Sequence reads were collapsed and filtered to measure the absolute abundance of every unique TCRbeta CDR3 rearrangement. For each sample, productive Simpson clonality was calculated as the square root of Simpson's diversity index over productive rearrangements. TCRdb limited this immuneACCESS table to in-frame rearrangements with V and J called. A share of clones is missing; checked studies link under half to unresolved V genes, and the rest is unexplained. D and trimming come from the DNA, and the V and J calls and clone size come from that table. The sample table contains 200,000 to 250,000 clones; only one count was recorded for about 91% of them. In total, the top ten clones hold under 5.5% of the sample.

CDR1 SGHDT and CDR2 YYEEEE are derived from the germline V gene. The CDR3 contains 15 residues, cysteine and phenylalanine counted. Only the CDR3 region is kept as DNA, spanning 45 bases read in frame from base 1. V and J lose 0 bases and 1 base, and a span of 10 bases separates them. As concerns this clone: Its antigen specificity is not known. No quality values exist for individual bases; no much larger clone is one base distant.

Each collaborating institution followed its own protocols to collect whole blood in K2EDTA tubes. For TCRbeta analysis, collaborators shipped samples in one of three forms: frozen whole blood, isolated PBMCs, or DNA extracted from either of those sample types. Sequenced input: peripheral blood. The V and J segments used are TRBV5-6 and TRBJ1-1, with no reliable assignment of the D segment. This receptor was identified in a woman aged 40 to 50 with acute or convalescent COVID-19. The nucleotide sequence is given as TGTGCCAGCAGCTTGGAGGCAGGATGGAACACTGAAGCTTTCTTT. This codes for CASSLEAGWNTEAFF.